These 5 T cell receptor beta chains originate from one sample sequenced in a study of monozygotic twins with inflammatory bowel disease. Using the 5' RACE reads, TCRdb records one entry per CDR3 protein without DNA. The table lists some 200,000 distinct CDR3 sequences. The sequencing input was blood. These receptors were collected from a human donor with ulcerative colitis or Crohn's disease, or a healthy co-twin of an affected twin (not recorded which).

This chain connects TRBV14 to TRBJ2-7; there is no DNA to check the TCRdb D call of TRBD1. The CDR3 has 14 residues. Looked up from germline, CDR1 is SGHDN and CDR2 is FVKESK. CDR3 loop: CASSLGTVSYEQYF. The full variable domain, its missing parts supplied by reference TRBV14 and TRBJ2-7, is EAGVTQFPSHSVIEKGQTVTLRCDPISGHDNLYWYRRVMGKEIKFLLHFVKESKQDESGMPNNRFLAERTGGTYSTLKVQPAELEDSGVYFCASSLGTVSYEQYFGPGTRLTVT.

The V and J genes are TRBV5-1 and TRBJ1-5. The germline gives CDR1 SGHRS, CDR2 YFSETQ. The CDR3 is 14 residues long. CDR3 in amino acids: CASSLEGSEQPQHF.

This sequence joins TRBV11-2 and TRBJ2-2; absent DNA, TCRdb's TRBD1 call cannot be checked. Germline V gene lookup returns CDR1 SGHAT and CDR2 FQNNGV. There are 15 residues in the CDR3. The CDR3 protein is CASSLGHGATGELFF.

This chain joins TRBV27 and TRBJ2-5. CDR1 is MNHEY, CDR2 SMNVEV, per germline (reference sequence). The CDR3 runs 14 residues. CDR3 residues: CASSDNSYQETQYF.

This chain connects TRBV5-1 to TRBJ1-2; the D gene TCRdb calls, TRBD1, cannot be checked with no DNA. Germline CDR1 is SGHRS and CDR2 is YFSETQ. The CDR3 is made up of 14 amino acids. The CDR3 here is CASSPLTGATGYTF.